This TCR beta chain comes out of a study of T cell responses to AZD1222 COVID-19 vaccine. Regarding the study as a whole: Reports indicate that nearly half of spike-specific TCRs are directed at unmutated variant regions. Clonal diversity was possibly underestimated, and the donors were mostly white British, with more females.

The data were produced by immunoSEQ multiplex PCR, yet TCRdb's version contains in-frame clones alone and is incomplete. The table lists roughly 200,000 clones, approximately 86% of them singletons. Germline V gene data show CDR1 as SGHVS and CDR2 as FNYEAQ. V was shortened by 5 bases and J by 2 bases, with 20 bases between the two germline ends. This CDR3 has 17 amino acids. On this clone itself: Its cognate antigen is unknown.

This clonotype was obtained from an adult in good health. This chain connects TRBV7-6 to TRBJ2-3; possibly TRBD1 for D (6 bases). Here the sequenced sample was peripheral blood, taken on day 0 of AZD1222 vaccination. CDR3 nucleotides: TGTGCCAGCAGCCATCCTAGGGACACCGGAACCACAGATACGCAGTATTTT. Translation: CASSHPRDTGTTDTQYF.